This section outlines one TCR beta chain sequence together with its context. Its antigen is not known. These data originate in a study of Graves' ophthalmopathy and Graves' hyperthyroidism. The overall study: Before any treatment was given, at initial diagnosis, peripheral blood was collected. Study results and caveats: The model reached around 66% sensitivity and approximately 72% specificity for predicting ophthalmopathy progression. Discrimination between ophthalmopathy and stable hyperthyroidism by a 13-signature model showed about 85% sensitivity and 70% to 82% specificity.

Germline values: CDR1 LGHNA, CDR2 YNFKEQ. The CDR3 is 16 amino acids. With 3 bases clipped from V and 6 bases from J, the junction kept 4 bases outside the gene matches. RNA transcripts were the template, and TCR beta CDR3 regions were amplified from them. HTBI primers served in a first-round RT-PCR, which a second-round multiplex PCR followed. TCRdb re-called the multiplex PCR reads through MiXCR, storing one row per CDR3 protein. The sample shows about 210,000 distinct CDR3 sequences, 25% to 30% of them seen only once. The authors used Ficoll-Paque density gradient centrifugation to separate PBMCs. The input was roughly 9.3 ml of fresh peripheral blood.

This TCR derives from a man between 45 and 60 years old with Graves' ophthalmopathy. The sequenced material came from peripheral blood. V is TRBV4-2 and J is TRBJ1-6, with 11 nucleotides matching TRBD1. The CDR3 is CASSHGQGAANSPLHF. Here the CDR3 DNA reads TGTGCCAGCAGCCACGGACAGGGGGCAGCTAATTCACCCCTCCACTTT.